The present entry profiles one TCR beta chain with its context. In the authors' workflow: Amplification of reference gene primers was used by the study to estimate nucleated cell counts. Method: immunoSEQ multiplex PCR; TCRdb's copy keeps in-frame clones and lacks some. V and J calls and clone size come straight from that table; D and trimming were deduced from the DNA. The table has around 86,000 clones, roughly 85% seen once. The CDR3 is made up of 15 amino acids. CDR1 KGHSH and CDR2 LQKENI come from the germline V gene. Trimming removed 2 bases at V and 4 bases at J, with 12 bases between. This sample is part of a study of blood T cell repertoires in COVID-19. About the study: The United States, Italy and Spain provided the acute and convalescent COVID-19 samples. T cells, B-cell-depleted T cells, or PBMCs supplied cDNA or gDNA.

The receptor was isolated from a man older than 75 with acute or convalescent COVID-19. Specimen: peripheral blood. This chain links TRBV18 with TRBJ1-5; D gene ambiguous. The CDR3 protein is CASSPEHHTNQPQHF. In nucleotides, the CDR3 is TGTGCCAGCTCACCAGAACATCACACAAATCAGCCCCAGCATTTT.